The rows below give T cell receptor beta chains drawn from one sample of a study of glioma-infiltrating T cells after dendritic cell vaccination. Clones were sequenced by immunoSEQ multiplex PCR, and TCRdb holds only the in-frame ones, with some missing. Among 90,000 to 100,000 clones, around three quarters were seen once, and the ten largest hold roughly 5.6%. The specimen comprised blood, sampled before dendritic cell vaccination. These receptors all come from a human donor with glioblastoma. Both conserved end residues are part of each CDR3. D genes are given only for firm matches. Size values are once, few and many counts, or a class for expanded clones, and some rows have none.

v_call	cdr3_length	d_call	clone_size	j_call	cdr3_nt	cdr3_aa
TRBV5-4	14	-	-	TRBJ1-2	TGTGCCAGCTCCCAGGACACAGGGAATGGTGGCTACACCTTC	CASSQDTGNGGYTF
TRBV11-2	16	-	-	TRBJ1-6	TGTGCCAGCAGCTTAGTAGGTAACAGCTTGAATTCACCCCTCCACTTT	CASSLVGNSLNSPLHF
TRBV5-4	13	-	-	TRBJ2-3	TGTGCCAGCAGCTTGATCGGGACAAAGACGCAGTATTTT	CASSLIGTKTQYF
TRBV7-9	16	TRBD2	-	TRBJ2-2	TGTGCCAGCATCCTAGAAGCGGGAGGGGGCACCGGGGAGCTGTTTTTT	CASILEAGGGTGELFF
TRBV5-6	14	-	-	TRBJ1-3	TGTGCCAGCAGGGTATGGGGGGTAGGAAACACCATATATTTT	CASRVWGVGNTIYF
TRBV6-5	13	TRBD1	-	TRBJ1-1	TGTGCCAGCAGTTACGACAGGGGTCAAGAGGCTTTCTTT	CASSYDRGQEAFF
TRBV5-1	15	TRBD1	-	TRBJ2-5	TGCGCCAGCAGCCTATCGACGACAGGGCAAGAGACCCAGTACTTC	CASSLSTTGQETQYF
TRBV5-4	12	-	-	TRBJ1-1	TGTGCCAGCAGCGTCCCGGGGACTGAAGCTTTCTTT	CASSVPGTEAFF
TRBV18	15	-	-	TRBJ2-7	TGTGCCAGCTCACCGCAGGGATATCACTCCTACGAGCAGTACTTC	CASSPQGYHSYEQYF
TRBV2	13	-	few	TRBJ2-7	TGTGCCAGCAGTGGGGGACTTTCCTACGAGCAGTACTTC	CASSGGLSYEQYF
TRBV5-1	18	TRBD1	few	TRBJ1-5	TGCGCCAGCAGCGTGGACCCACAGGGGGCAGCGAGCAATCAGCCCCAGCATTTT	CASSVDPQGAASNQPQHF
TRBV2	14	-	-	TRBJ1-1	TGTGCCAGCAGTGTGACACCTTCGAACACTGAAGCTTTCTTT	CASSVTPSNTEAFF
TRBV9	15	TRBD2	-	TRBJ2-1	TGTGCCAGCAGCGTCCCTAGCGGGGGTGACAATGAGCAGTTCTTC	CASSVPSGGDNEQFF
TRBV15	13	-	-	TRBJ2-1	TGTGCCACCAGCATTAACCGCGGAAATGAGCAGTTCTTC	CATSINRGNEQFF
TRBV11-2	15	TRBD1	-	TRBJ1-2	TGTGCCAGCAGCTTCCGGACAGGGGGAGGGTATGGCTACACCTTC	CASSFRTGGGYGYTF
TRBV6-5	14	-	-	TRBJ1-1	TGTGCCAGCAGTTACTTCAGTTCGGGGGCTGAAGCTTTCTTT	CASSYFSSGAEAFF
TRBV28	17	-	-	TRBJ2-7	TGTGCCAGCAGTTCCCTATTCGACAGCCACCGAGGGGGCGAGCAGTACTTC	CASSSLFDSHRGGEQYF
TRBV6-5	15	TRBD1	-	TRBJ1-1	TGTGCCAGCAGTTCCCCGGGACAGCCGAACACTGAAGCTTTCTTT	CASSSPGQPNTEAFF
TRBV19	14	-	few	TRBJ1-4	TGTGCCAGTGTAGACAGTGCAACTAATGAAAAACTGTTTTTT	CASVDSATNEKLFF
TRBV28	14	-	few	TRBJ1-2	TGTGCCAGCAGTTTATTGGCCAGTAACTATGGCTACACCTTC	CASSLLASNYGYTF
TRBV9	15	-	-	TRBJ2-1	TGTGCCAGCAGCGCCACAGTGTATGCCTACAATGAGCAGTTCTTC	CASSATVYAYNEQFF
TRBV6-5	13	-	-	TRBJ1-6	TGTGCCACGACCCGACAGGTGGGTTCACCCCTCCACTTT	CATTRQVGSPLHF